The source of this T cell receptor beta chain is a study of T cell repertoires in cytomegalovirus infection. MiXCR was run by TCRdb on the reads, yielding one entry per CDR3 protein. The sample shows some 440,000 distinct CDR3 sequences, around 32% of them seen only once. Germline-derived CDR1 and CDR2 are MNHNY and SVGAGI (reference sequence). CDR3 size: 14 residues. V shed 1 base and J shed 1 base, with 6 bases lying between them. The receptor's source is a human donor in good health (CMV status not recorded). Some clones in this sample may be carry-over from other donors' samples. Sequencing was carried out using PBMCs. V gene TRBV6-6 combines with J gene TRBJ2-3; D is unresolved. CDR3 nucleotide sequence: TGTGCCAGCAGTTACTTCATAGGCACAGATACGCAGTATTTT. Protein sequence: CASSYFIGTDTQYF.